Detailed here is one TCR beta chain. Its binding antigen is unknown. Within one base of it there is no much larger clone, and no base qualities were kept. TCRbeta CDR3 regions were amplified from genomic DNA by means of the immunoSEQ Assay, a bias-controlled multiplex PCR. In the authors' own workflow: The number of nucleated cells in each sample was estimated by amplification of reference gene primers within the assay. Sequence reads were collapsed and filtered to measure the absolute abundance of every unique TCRbeta CDR3 rearrangement. For each sample, productive Simpson clonality was calculated by taking the square root of Simpson's diversity index across productive rearrangements. Here the immuneACCESS table is served through TCRdb, limited to in-frame sequences with V and J called. Missing clones are a known gap in these copies; in checked studies unresolved V genes cover under half, and the rest lacks a known reason. That table supplies the V and J calls and clone size; D and trimming were determined from the DNA. This sample lists around 60,000 clones; roughly four fifths were detected once. The top ten hold 3.5% of the sample.

These data belong to a study of blood T cell repertoires in COVID-19 (dated by TCRdb to 2018 to 2020). About the full investigation: Samples from collaborators originated in the United States, Italy and Spain and spanned both the acute and convalescent phases of COVID-19. The prospective study material was composed of cDNA or gDNA derived from T cells, B-cell-depleted T cells, or PBMCs. Subjects who had been exposed to COVID-19, were actively infected with it, or had recovered from it provided the deeply sampled blood TCRbeta repertoires that made up the dataset. A freely available public database, intended as a resource for researchers studying the immune response to SARS-CoV-2, is where the repertoires were released. The samples were drawn from the first 160 participants of the ongoing ImmuneRACE study and from 950 to 1,500 subjects provided by 6 global collaborators. Nearly every sample came with metadata listing a de-identified subject ID, COVID-19 status, age in years and sex. Where available, HLA class I and class II types were taken from metadata supplied by the sample provider and were not determined by assay-based typing.

On the study overall, not on this receptor specifically: The amount of clinical and demographic metadata varied by source and participant and was provided uncurated.

Whole blood was collected in K2EDTA tubes by collaborating institutions according to the institutions' own protocols. Collaborator samples were shipped for TCRbeta analysis as frozen whole blood, isolated PBMCs, or DNA extracted from either sample type. Source material: peripheral blood. This TCR was recovered from a woman aged 80 or older with acute or convalescent COVID-19.

The nucleotides read TGTGCCAGCAGCCGAGCGATCACAGATACGCAGTATTTT. This encodes CASSRAITDTQYF. The sequence joins TRBV7-3 to TRBJ2-3, with an unclear D gene assignment. V sheds 5 bases and J sheds 2 bases, leaving 8 bases between their ends. The CDR3 numbers 13 residues from cysteine through phenylalanine. Here the CDR3 DNA is all that survives: 39 bases in frame from base 1. The germline V gene specifies SGHTA as CDR1 and FQGTGA as CDR2.